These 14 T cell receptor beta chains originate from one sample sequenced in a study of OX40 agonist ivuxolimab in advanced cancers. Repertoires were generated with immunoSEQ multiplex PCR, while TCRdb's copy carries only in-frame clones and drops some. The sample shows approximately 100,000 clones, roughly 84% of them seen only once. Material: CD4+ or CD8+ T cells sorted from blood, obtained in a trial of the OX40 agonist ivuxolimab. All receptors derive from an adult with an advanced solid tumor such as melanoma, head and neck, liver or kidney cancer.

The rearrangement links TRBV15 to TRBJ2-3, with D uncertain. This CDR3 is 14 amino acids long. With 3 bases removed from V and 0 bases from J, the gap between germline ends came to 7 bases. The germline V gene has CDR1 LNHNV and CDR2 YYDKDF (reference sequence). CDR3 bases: TGTGCCACCAGCAGGGGTACCAGCACAGATACGCAGTATTTT. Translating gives CATSRGTSTDTQYF. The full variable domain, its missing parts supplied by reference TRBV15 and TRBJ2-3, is DAMVIQNPRYQVTQFGKPVTLSCSQTLNHNVMYWYQQKSSQAPKLLFHYYDKDFNNEADTPDNFQSRRPNTSFCFLDIRSPGLGDTAMYLCATSRGTSTDTQYFGPGTRLTVL.

The CDR3 protein is CASSPQTSGSRNEQFF. CDR3 nucleotides: TGTGCCAGCAGTCCCCAGACTAGCGGGAGTAGAAATGAGCAGTTCTTC. The chain carries TRBV27 and TRBJ2-1; TRBD2 aligns across 12 bases. The germline V gene has CDR1 MNHEY and CDR2 SMNVEV (reference sequence). This CDR3 has 16 residues. V gave up 5 bases and J gave up 7 bases; unmatched junction bases: 9.

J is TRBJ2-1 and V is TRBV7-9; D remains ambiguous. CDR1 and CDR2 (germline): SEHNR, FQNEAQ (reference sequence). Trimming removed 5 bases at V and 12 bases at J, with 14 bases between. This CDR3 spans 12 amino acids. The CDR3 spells CASSAAALVQFF. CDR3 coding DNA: TGTGCCAGCAGCGCCGCGGCTCTGGTGCAGTTCTTC.

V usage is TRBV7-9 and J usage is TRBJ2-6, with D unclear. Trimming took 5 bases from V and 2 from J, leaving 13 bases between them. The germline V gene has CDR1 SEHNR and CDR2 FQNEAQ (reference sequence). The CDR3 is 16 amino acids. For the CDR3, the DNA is TGTGCCAGCAGCCACGCAGGTCCCACTGGGGCCAACGTCCTGACTTTC. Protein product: CASSHAGPTGANVLTF.

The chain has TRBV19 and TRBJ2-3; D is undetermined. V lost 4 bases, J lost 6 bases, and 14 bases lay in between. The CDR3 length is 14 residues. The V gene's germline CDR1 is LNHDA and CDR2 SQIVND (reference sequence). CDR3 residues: CASSSLRSLDTQYF. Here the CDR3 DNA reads TGTGCCAGTAGTAGTCTGAGAAGCTTGGATACGCAGTATTTT.

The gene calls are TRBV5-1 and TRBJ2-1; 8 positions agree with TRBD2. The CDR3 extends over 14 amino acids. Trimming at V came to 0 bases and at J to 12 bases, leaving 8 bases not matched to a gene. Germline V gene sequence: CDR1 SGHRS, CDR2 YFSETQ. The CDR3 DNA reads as TGCGCCAGCAGCTTGGAGGGACTAGGACGCGCGCAGTTCTTC. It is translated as CASSLEGLGRAQFF.

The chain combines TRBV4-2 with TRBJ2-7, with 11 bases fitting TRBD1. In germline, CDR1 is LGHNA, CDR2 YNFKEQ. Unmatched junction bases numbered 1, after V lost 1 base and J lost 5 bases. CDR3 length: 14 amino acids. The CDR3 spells CASSQVGQGDEQYF. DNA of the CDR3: TGTGCCAGCAGCCAAGTGGGACAGGGGGACGAGCAGTACTTC.

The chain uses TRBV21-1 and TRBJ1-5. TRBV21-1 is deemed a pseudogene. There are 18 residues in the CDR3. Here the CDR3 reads CASSKRDDLDSLTQPQHF. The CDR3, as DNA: TGTGCCAGCAGCAAAAGGGACGATCTTGACAGTCTGACGCAGCCCCAGCATTTT.

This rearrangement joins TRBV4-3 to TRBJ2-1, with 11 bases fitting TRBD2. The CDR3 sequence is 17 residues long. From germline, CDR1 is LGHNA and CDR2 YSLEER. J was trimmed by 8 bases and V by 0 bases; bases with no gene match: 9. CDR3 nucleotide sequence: TGCGCCAGCAGCCAAGAGGTGACTAGCGGGATTATGTATGAGCAGTTCTTC. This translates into CASSQEVTSGIMYEQFF.

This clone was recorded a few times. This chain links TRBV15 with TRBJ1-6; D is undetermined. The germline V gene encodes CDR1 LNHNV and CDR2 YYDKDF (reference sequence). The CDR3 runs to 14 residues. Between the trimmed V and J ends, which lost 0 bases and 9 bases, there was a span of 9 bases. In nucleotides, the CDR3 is TGTGCCACCAGCAGAGATAGGGCTCTTTCACCCCTCCACTTT. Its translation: CATSRDRALSPLHF. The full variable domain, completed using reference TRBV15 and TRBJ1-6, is DAMVIQNPRYQVTQFGKPVTLSCSQTLNHNVMYWYQQKSSQAPKLLFHYYDKDFNNEADTPDNFQSRRPNTSFCFLDIRSPGLGDTAMYLCATSRDRALSPLHFGNGTRLTVT.

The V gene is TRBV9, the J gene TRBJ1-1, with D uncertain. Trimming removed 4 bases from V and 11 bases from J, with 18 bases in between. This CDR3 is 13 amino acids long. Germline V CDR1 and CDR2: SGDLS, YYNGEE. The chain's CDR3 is CASSLHVKDVAFF. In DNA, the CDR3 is TGTGCCAGCAGCCTCCATGTGAAGGACGTCGCTTTCTTT.

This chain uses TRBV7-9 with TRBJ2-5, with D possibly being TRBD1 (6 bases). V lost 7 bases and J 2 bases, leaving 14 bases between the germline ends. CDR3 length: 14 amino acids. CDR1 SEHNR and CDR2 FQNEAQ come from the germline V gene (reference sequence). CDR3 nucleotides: TGTGCCAGCACCCAGTACGGGACACAAGAGACCCAGTACTTC. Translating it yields CASTQYGTQETQYF.

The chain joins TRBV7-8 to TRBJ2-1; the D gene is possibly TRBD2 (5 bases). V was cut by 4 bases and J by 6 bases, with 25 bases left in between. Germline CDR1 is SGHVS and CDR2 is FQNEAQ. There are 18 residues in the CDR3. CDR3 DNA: TGTGCCAGCAGCTGGTCGGTTAGTGGGCCTAAGCTAGCCAATGAGCAGTTCTTC. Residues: CASSWSVSGPKLANEQFF.

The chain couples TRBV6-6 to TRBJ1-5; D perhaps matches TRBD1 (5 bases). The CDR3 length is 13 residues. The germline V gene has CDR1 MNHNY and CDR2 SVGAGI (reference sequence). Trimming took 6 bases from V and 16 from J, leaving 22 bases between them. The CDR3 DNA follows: TGTGCCAGCAGCCCATCTCAAGGGGTACTTACTCATTTT. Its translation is CASSPSQGVLTHF.